Listed here is a single T cell receptor (beta chain). Tumor tissue was taken before any definitive surgery or chemotherapy was given. Germline CDR1 is LNHDA and CDR2 is SQIVND (reference sequence). The CDR3 runs to 15 residues. V was shortened by 5 bases and J by 5 bases, with 19 bases between the two germline ends. These data originate in a study of high-grade serous ovarian cancer treatment subgroups. TCRdb keeps only in-frame clones here, not all; method: immunoSEQ multiplex PCR. The sample holds about 28,000 clones; under 90% are singletons and the top ten take under 2.5%. The receptor comes from a human donor with high-grade serous ovarian cancer. The specimen sequenced was tumor tissue. The rearrangement uses TRBV19 and TRBJ2-7, with D unresolved. CDR3 bases: TGTGCCAGTAGTGCTCCAGCGCTTTCTTTCGACGAGCAGTACTTC. Residues: CASSAPALSFDEQYF.